These T cell receptor beta chains were read from a single sample in a study of post-analysis software for immune sequencing data. MiXCR, applied by TCRdb to the PCR reads, yields one record per CDR3 protein. The profile shows hundreds of thousands of distinct CDR3 sequences, 45% of them singletons. The sample was blood. The receptor source for this set is a girl under 18 with multiple sclerosis. The CDR3 runs from the conserved cysteine through the conserved F or W. Each record gives: CDR3 protein, CDR3 DNA, D gene, clone size, V gene, J gene. The D gene is left open where the match is weak. For some rows the clone size is stated as once, few or many, or as a class when expanded; others skip it.

CASSRIQAGVSGTQYF	TGCGCCAGCAGCCGTATACAAGCGGGAGTATCAGGGACCCAGTACTTC	TRBD2	.	TRBV4-1	TRBJ2-5
CASSSGQGTYEQYF	TGCGCCAGCAGCTCCGGACAGGGCACTTACGAGCAGTACTTC	TRBD1	many	TRBV5-1	TRBJ2-7
CASSFSWSGETQYF	TGTGCCAGCAGTTTTTCTTGGAGCGGAGAGACCCAGTACTTC	.	.	TRBV12-3/TRBV12-4	TRBJ2-5
CASSLPGPLPYEQYF	TGTGCCAGCAGCTTACCGGGACCACTCCCCTACGAGCAGTACTTC	.	.	TRBV7-9	TRBJ2-7
CAISESFQTYEQYF	TGTGCCATCAGTGAGTCATTCCAGACCTACGAGCAGTACTTC	.	few	TRBV10-3	TRBJ2-7
CASSYSQGTGTQYF	TGTGCCAGCAGTTACTCACAGGGGACAGGTACGCAGTATTTT	TRBD1	.	TRBV6-6	TRBJ2-3
CASSYQGRGNQPQHF	TGTGCCAGCAGCTACCAGGGTCGAGGCAATCAGCCCCAGCATTTT	.	.	TRBV7-2	TRBJ1-5
CSVALFPNSPLHF	TGCAGCGTGGCCCTTTTCCCCAATTCACCCCTCCACTTT	.	few	TRBV29-1	TRBJ1-6
CATSGGGHEQFF	TGTGCCACCAGTGGAGGGGGTCATGAGCAGTTCTTC	.	once	TRBV24-1	TRBJ2-1
CASTTIFMGVEEIQYF	TGTGCCAGCACCACAATCTTTATGGGGGTCGAAGAGATCCAGTACTTC	.	once	TRBV5-6	TRBJ2-7
CASSPRTGKQAPNYGYTF	TGTGCCAGCTCACCACGCACAGGGAAACAAGCCCCGAACTATGGCTACACCTTC	.	few	TRBV18	TRBJ1-2
CASSLSRDGGWPDTQYF	TGTGCCAGCAGTTTAAGTCGGGATGGGGGATGGCCAGATACGCAGTATTTT	.	few	TRBV28	TRBJ2-3
CASSLRPDEETQYF	TGTGCCAGCAGCTTGCGACCAGATGAAGAGACCCAGTACTTC	.	.	TRBV5-5	TRBJ2-5
CAISEGKGGGMNTEAFF	TGTGCCATCAGTGAGGGCAAAGGAGGCGGAATGAACACTGAAGCTTTCTTT	.	few	TRBV10-3	TRBJ1-1
CASGSRDRVYLAGVHEQFF	TGTGCCAGCGGGTCAAGGGACAGGGTTTACCTAGCGGGAGTCCATGAGCAGTTCTTC	.	once	TRBV7-2	TRBJ2-1
CSASGQGVAEAFF	TGCAGTGCTAGTGGACAGGGCGTCGCTGAAGCTTTCTTT	TRBD1	once	TRBV20-1	TRBJ1-1
CATSDSRYDRSAYGYTF	TGTGCCACCAGTGATTCGAGGTACGACAGGTCCGCCTATGGCTACACCTTC	.	.	TRBV24-1	TRBJ1-2
CASTPRSDFAYEQYF	TGTGCCAGCACCCCTCGGTCGGATTTTGCCTACGAGCAGTACTTC	.	few	TRBV11-1	TRBJ2-7